The clone carrying this T cell receptor (beta chain) was observed many times. Its antigen remains unidentified. The sample is drawn from a study of early T cells in non-severe SARS-CoV-2 infection. Whole-study context: Chains were not paired, and sequencing was done on bulk RNA from unsorted whole blood. Study findings and constraints: Matching results from VDJdb favored anti-spike CD8 responses, leaving private and CD4 specificities undetected.

Separate cDNA molecules each had unique molecular identifiers attached to them. MiXCR was run by TCRdb on the 5' RACE reads, yielding one entry per CDR3 protein. The table has tens of thousands of distinct CDR3 sequences, approximately 4% seen once. Material for sequencing was whole blood. The TCR comes from an adult who was a healthcare worker with PCR-confirmed SARS-CoV-2 infection or an uninfected control (not recorded which).

CDR3 sequence: CSAYGDSSSTDTQYF. In DNA, the CDR3 is TGCAGTGCTTACGGGGACAGCTCATCAACAGATACGCAGTATTTT. This sequence joins TRBV20-1 and TRBJ2-3, with TRBD1 matching over 7 bases. V shed 5 bases and J 3 bases; nucleotides not matched to a gene: 11. From germline, CDR1 is DFQATT and CDR2 SNEGSKA (reference sequence). The CDR3 length is 15 residues.